This TCR beta chain was sequenced in a study of shared clonotypes between healthy human individuals. Broader study findings: Naive subsets generally exceeded memory subsets in estimated richness.

In the source study's methods: With immunoSEQ giving junction-only sequences and no quality scores, filtering differed. Here immunoSEQ multiplex PCR was the method, and the copy in TCRdb shows in-frame clones only, minus some. V and J calls and clone size come straight from that table; D and trimming were deduced from the DNA. The data show millions of clones, roughly 95% seen once. CD45RO-negative, CCR7-selected cells formed the naive CD8 fraction, which excluded terminally differentiated effector memory CD45RA+ cells. Each of the donors was a healthy adult who was HIV-negative and had not had a recent acute infection or vaccination. About this clone itself: What it binds is unknown.

There are 13 residues in the CDR3. Germline loops: CDR1 SGHDT, CDR2 YYEEEE. V was cut by 3 bases and J by 6 bases, with 13 bases left in between. This clonotype was sampled from a man aged 18-30 years in good health. Sequenced sample: naive CD8+ T cells sorted from blood. V gene TRBV5-6 combines with J gene TRBJ2-7, with D possibly matching TRBD2 (5 bases). Here the CDR3 DNA reads TGTGCCAGCAGCTACTGGACTCAGCTCGAGCAGTACTTC. As protein: CASSYWTQLEQYF.